The 5 T cell receptor beta chains listed next were all sequenced from one sample in a study of Ad26.COV2.S vaccination and SARS-CoV-2 variants. The repertoire was sequenced with immunoSEQ multiplex PCR; TCRdb's copy has only in-frame clones and lacks some. In the table there are 300,000 to 350,000 clones, approximately 86% of which are singletons. The treatment was: some 19 received Ad26.COV2.S at low or high dose, single or two shots; roughly five received placebo; per-sample allocation not given. Sampling was done on day 63 after the first vaccine or placebo injection. The material sequenced was peripheral blood, taken in a trial of Ad26.COV2.S vaccine versus placebo. These receptors all stem from a person between 18 and 59 years old who received the Ad26.COV2.S COVID-19 vaccine or a placebo.

The gene calls are TRBV6-4 and TRBJ2-1; D unclear. CDR3 length equals 13 residues. Germline loops: CDR1 MRHNA, CDR2 SNTAGT. With 0 bases removed from V and 6 bases from J, the gap between germline ends came to 6 bases. The CDR3 protein is CASSDSETNEQFF. CDR3 nucleotide sequence: TGTGCCAGCAGTGACTCCGAGACCAATGAGCAGTTCTTC.

The chain employs TRBV9 and TRBJ2-5, with D maybe TRBD2 (5 bases). V was cut by 0 bases and J by 5 bases, with 14 bases left in between. The CDR3 has 15 residues. Germline V gene data show CDR1 as SGDLS and CDR2 as YYNGEE. In DNA, the CDR3 is TGTGCCAGCAGCGTAGAATTCGGGGTTGGGGAGACCCAGTACTTC. The encoded protein is CASSVEFGVGETQYF.

The chain recombines TRBV2 with TRBJ2-5; maybe TRBD1 (5 bases). There are 12 residues in the CDR3. Between the trimmed V and J ends, which lost 4 bases and 5 bases, there was a span of 8 bases. Germline CDR1 is SNHLY and CDR2 is FYNNEI. In nucleotides, the CDR3 is TGTGCCAGCAGTGTACAGGTGGAGACCCAGTACTTC. Translation: CASSVQVETQYF.

In this sample, this clone turned up once. This sequence joins TRBV19 and TRBJ1-2, with 7 bases fitting TRBD1. V was clipped by 4 bases and J by 7 bases; unmatched bases: 9. The CDR3 runs 14 residues. The V gene's germline CDR1 is LNHDA and CDR2 SQIVND (reference sequence). CDR3 DNA: TGTGCCAGTAGTAATTGGCGGGGGGACAGTGGCTACACCTTC. It encodes CASSNWRGDSGYTF.

This clone was observed once. This sequence joins TRBV11-2 and TRBJ2-5, with a possible D match to TRBD2 (6 bases). CDR3 size: 13 residues. Germline loops: CDR1 SGHAT, CDR2 FQNNGV. With 4 bases removed from V and 3 bases from J, the gap between germline ends came to 9 bases. The CDR3 DNA reads as TGTGCCAGCAGCTCGGGACTGAAAGAGACCCAGTACTTC. Its protein product is CASSSGLKETQYF. The full variable domain, its missing parts supplied by reference TRBV11-2 and TRBJ2-5, is EAGVAQSPRYKIIEKRQSVAFWCNPISGHATLYWYQQILGQGPKLLIQFQNNGVVDDSQLPKDRFSAERLKGVDSTLKIQPAKLEDSAVYLCASSSGLKETQYFGPGTRLLVL.